This T cell receptor beta chain comes out of a study of graft-versus-host responses after intestinal transplantation. The wider study: Recipients obtained multivisceral, liver-intestinal, or isolated intestinal transplants. Anti-thymocyte globulin served as induction for all recipients, who then took tacrolimus and steroids for about 3 years. Study-level points and caveats: Graft-donor T cell macrochimerism coincided with high graft-versus-host to host-versus-graft clonal ratios in allografts. Levels of circulating GvH clones at their peak were associated with early post-transplant HvG declines.

Libraries were prepared by immunoSEQ multiplex PCR; TCRdb keeps only in-frame clonotypes and omits some of them. The table records about 85,000 clones, around 83% of them present only once. V was shortened by 5 bases and J by 3 bases, with 11 bases between the two germline ends. The germline gives CDR1 SEHNR, CDR2 FQNEAQ (reference sequence). CDR3 length equals 13 residues. On this clone itself: Its target is not known.

The source material was unstimulated CD8+ T cells sorted from spleen or lymph node cells, sampled before intestinal transplant. The clonotype originates from a human donor who received an intestinal transplant. The chain is built from TRBV7-9 and TRBJ2-7; no definite D call. CDR3 nucleotides: TGTGCCAGCAGCCCCTGGACCGACTACGAGCAGTACTTC. As protein: CASSPWTDYEQYF.